The 20 T cell receptor beta chains listed next were all sequenced from one sample in a study of blood T cell repertoires in COVID-19. TCRdb's table, derived via immunoSEQ multiplex PCR, lists solely in-frame clones and lacks some. The sample consists of under 200,000 clones, about 88% of them appearing once. Sequenced input: peripheral blood. These TCRs come from a man aged 40-55 years with acute or convalescent COVID-19.

The rearrangement links TRBV24-1 to TRBJ2-3; TRBD1 agrees at 9 bases. CDR3 length: 19 residues. V was clipped by 4 bases and J by 7 bases; unmatched bases: 20. Germline-derived CDR1 and CDR2 are KGHDR and SFDVKD. CDR3 sequence (DNA): TGTGCCACCAGTGACCCCAGGGGGGATACAGGGGGCCCTTTTCATACGCAGTATTTT. Amino acids: CATSDPRGDTGGPFHTQYF.

The chain uses TRBV6-6 and TRBJ1-1, with D uncertain. This CDR3 spans 13 amino acids. V was shortened by 8 bases and J by 3 bases, with 13 bases between the two germline ends. From germline, CDR1 is MNHNY and CDR2 SVGAGI (reference sequence). In DNA form, the CDR3 reads TGTGCCAGCCGTGGAGGTCCTCACACTGAAGCTTTCTTT. As protein: CASRGGPHTEAFF.

The rearrangement links TRBV25-1 to TRBJ1-6, with a tentative D call TRBD1 (5 bases). Germline CDR1 MGHDK, CDR2 SYGVNS. Trimming took 7 bases from V and 5 from J, leaving 9 bases between them. CDR3 size: 13 residues. CDR3 sequence reads: CASTGVHNSPLHF. In nucleotides, the CDR3 is TGTGCCAGCACGGGGGTCCATAATTCACCCCTCCACTTT.

This chain uses TRBV19 with TRBJ1-5, with D possibly being TRBD1 (6 bases). The V gene's germline CDR1 is LNHDA and CDR2 SQIVND (reference sequence). The length of the CDR3 is 20 residues. V was clipped by 0 bases and J by 1 base, with 22 bases between them. The CDR3 here is CASSIDLFNEGGASNQPQHF. CDR3 nucleotide sequence: TGTGCCAGTAGTATAGATCTATTTAATGAAGGGGGGGCGAGCAATCAGCCCCAGCATTTT. Full variable domain (outside the CDR3, taken from reference TRBV19 and TRBJ1-5): DGGITQSPKYLFRKEGQNVTLSCEQNLNHDAMYWYRQDPGQGLRLIYYSQIVNDFQKGDIAEGYSVSREKKESFPLTVTSAQKNPTAFYLCASSIDLFNEGGASNQPQHFGDGTRLSIL.

The rearrangement uses TRBV7-2 and TRBJ1-1; D perhaps matches TRBD1 (6 bases). Trimming shortened V by 5 bases and J by 5 bases, and 18 bases separated the two germline ends. Germline V gene lookup returns CDR1 SGHTA and CDR2 FQGNSA. CDR3 length equals 15 residues. The DNA of the CDR3 is TGTGCCAGCAGCCAACTCCGCAGGGGAAGGACTGAAGCTTTCTTT. Translation gives CASSQLRRGRTEAFF. Full variable domain (rest looked up from reference TRBV7-2 and TRBJ1-1): GAGVSQSPSNKVTEKGKDVELRCDPISGHTALYWYRQSLGQGLEFLIYFQGNSAPDKSGLPSDRFSAERTGGSVSTLTIQRTQQEDSAVYLCASSQLRRGRTEAFFGQGTRLTVV.

This sequence joins TRBV5-1 and TRBJ2-1; D is perhaps TRBD1 (7 bases). Germline assignment: CDR1 SGHRS and CDR2 YFSETQ. Trimming stripped 0 bases from V and 1 base from J, with 11 bases between. This CDR3 has 16 amino acids. This CDR3 reads CASSLVAGGSYNEQFF. In DNA form, the CDR3 reads TGCGCCAGCAGCTTGGTAGCAGGGGGGTCCTACAATGAGCAGTTCTTC.

This chain joins TRBV11-2 and TRBJ2-2, with D possibly TRBD2 on 6 matching bases. V shed 2 bases and J shed 1 base, with 8 bases lying between them. The CDR3 covers 15 residues. The germline V gene has CDR1 SGHAT and CDR2 FQNNGV. The CDR3 loop reads CASSLRRGNTGELFF. The CDR3 nucleotides are TGTGCCAGCAGCTTAAGGCGGGGGAACACCGGGGAGCTGTTTTTT.

The rearrangement joins TRBV5-6 to TRBJ1-1; D unresolved. The germline V gene has CDR1 SGHDT and CDR2 YYEEEE. The V and J ends lost 2 bases and 0 bases respectively, with 8 bases between them. There are 14 residues in the CDR3. The CDR3 loop is CASSFQIMNTEAFF. In DNA, the CDR3 is TGTGCCAGCAGCTTTCAGATAATGAACACTGAAGCTTTCTTT.

This chain uses TRBV5-4 with TRBJ1-2, with D tentatively TRBD1 (5 bases). The CDR3 has 15 residues. Trimming removed 5 bases at V and 4 bases at J, with 18 bases between. The germline CDR1 and CDR2 sequences are SGHNT and YYREEE (reference sequence). CDR3 DNA sequence: TGTGCCAGCAGTCCCTCTAATCAGGGTGTCTATGGCTACACCTTC. It translates to CASSPSNQGVYGYTF.

This clone was seen once. This chain uses TRBV5-6 with TRBJ2-3, with TRBD2 matching over 14 bases. CDR3 length: 18 residues. Germline V gives CDR1 SGHDT, CDR2 YYEEEE. The V and J ends lost 3 bases and 0 bases, in that order; junction bases with no gene match: 6. The CDR3 loop is CASSWGLAGVISTDTQYF. CDR3 DNA: TGTGCCAGCAGCTGGGGACTAGCGGGGGTAATTAGCACAGATACGCAGTATTTT.

This rearrangement joins TRBV19 to TRBJ2-7, with 8 nucleotides matching TRBD2. The germline V gene has CDR1 LNHDA and CDR2 SQIVND (reference sequence). Germline trimming cut 1 base from V and 2 bases from J; bases unmatched to any gene: 4. The CDR3 totals 15 residues. The CDR3 coding sequence is TGTGCCAGTAGTATAGCGAGCGGGGGTCCCTACGAGCAGTACTTC. Translated: CASSIASGGPYEQYF.

This clone was recorded a few times. The rearrangement joins TRBV7-6 to TRBJ1-3, with 11 bases that match TRBD1. The CDR3 runs to 16 residues. V lost 5 bases to trimming and J lost 2 bases; unmatched junction nucleotides: 5. Germline CDR1 reads SGHVS; CDR2 reads FNYEAQ. CDR3 sequence (DNA): TGTGCCAGCAGCGGTCCGGGACAGGGGGCTGGAAACACCATATATTTT. It yields the protein CASSGPGQGAGNTIYF. Full variable domain (missing parts from reference TRBV7-6 and TRBJ1-3): GAGVSQSPRYKVTKRGQDVALRCDPISGHVSLYWYRQALGQGPEFLTYFNYEAQQDKSGLPNDRFSAERPEGSISTLTIQRTEQRDSAMYRCASSGPGQGAGNTIYFGEGSWLTVV.

The chain employs TRBV3-1 (or the pseudogene TRBV3-2) and TRBJ1-1; 9 positions match TRBD1. CDR3 length: 13 amino acids. The germline gives CDR1 LGHDT, CDR2 YNNKEL (reference sequence). With V trimmed by 5 bases and J by 8 bases, 6 bases remained unmatched. In DNA form, the CDR3 reads TGTGCCAGCAGCGCACGTGGGACAGGGGAAGCTTTCTTT. Its translation: CASSARGTGEAFF.

This clone was observed a single time. The rearrangement uses TRBV11-1 and TRBJ2-3; the D gene is possibly TRBD1 (6 bases). The germline gives CDR1 SGHAT, CDR2 FQDESV (reference sequence). Deletions cut 9 bases from V and 0 bases from J, with 16 bases between. The CDR3 contains 15 residues. The CDR3 reads CASTAQGLSTDTQYF. In DNA form, the CDR3 reads TGTGCCAGTACGGCCCAGGGGCTTAGCACAGATACGCAGTATTTT.

This chain connects TRBV6-5 to TRBJ1-1; 9 nucleotides agree with TRBD1. The CDR3 loop spans 13 amino acids. Losses at the gene ends were 6 bases for V and 5 bases for J; bases not matched to a gene: 4. Germline V CDR1 and CDR2: MNHEY, SVGAGI. CDR3 DNA: TGTGCCAGCAGCCCGGACAGGGGAACTGAAGCTTTCTTT. It encodes CASSPDRGTEAFF.

This clone came up once. The chain recombines TRBV5-5 with TRBJ1-3; TRBD1 agrees at 9 bases. CDR3 size: 15 residues. The germline V gene has CDR1 SGHKS and CDR2 YYEKEE (reference sequence). The V segment lost 4 bases and the J segment 6 bases; nucleotides outside the gene matches: 8. Here the CDR3 reads CASSGTGGTENTIYF. CDR3 coding DNA: TGTGCCAGCAGCGGAACAGGGGGCACCGAAAACACCATATATTTT.

The chain employs TRBV13 and TRBJ1-6; D not certain. The length of the CDR3 is 17 residues. Looked up from germline, CDR1 is PRHDT and CDR2 is FYEKMQ (reference sequence). The germline V and J ends were trimmed by 0 bases and 0 bases, with 9 bases remaining between them. The DNA of the CDR3 is TGTGCCAGCAGCTTAGGCGCGGGAAGCTCCTATAATTCACCCCTCCACTTT. The encoded protein is CASSLGAGSSYNSPLHF.

A word on this clone: Other DNA sequences in the same sample also yield this CDR3. The chain has TRBV7-9 and TRBJ2-7, with TRBD2 identical over 8 bases. V lost 5 bases to trimming and J lost 2 bases; unmatched junction nucleotides: 5. The CDR3 spans 14 residues. CDR1 is SEHNR and CDR2 is FQNEAQ in the germline V gene (reference sequence). CDR3 residues: CASSPSGGPYEQYF. The CDR3 DNA follows: TGTGCCAGCAGCCCCTCGGGAGGGCCCTACGAGCAGTACTTC. The variable domain in full, completed from reference TRBV7-9 and TRBJ2-7, reads DTGVSQNPRHKITKRGQNVTFRCDPISEHNRLYWYRQTLGQGPEFLTYFQNEAQLEKSRLLSDRFSAERPKGSFSTLEIQRTEQGDSAMYLCASSPSGGPYEQYFGPGTRLTVT.

Details on this clone: A read error may account for a junction end that differs from germline. Here the CDR3 DNA reads TGCAGCGTCCCCGGGACAGAGGCCTTC. It specifies CSVPGTEAF. This chain connects TRBV29-1 to TRBJ1-2, with TRBD1 matching over 7 bases. CDR1 is SQVTM, CDR2 ANQGSEA, per germline. The CDR3 runs 9 residues.

This chain joins TRBV6-1 and TRBJ2-3; TRBD2 matches at 12 bases. Germline lookup yields CDR1 MNHNS and CDR2 SASEGT. J gave up 4 bases and V 4 bases, and 9 bases lay outside the gene matches. The CDR3 runs 17 residues. CDR3 residues: CASSGELAGGPADTQYF. In nucleotides, the CDR3 is TGTGCCAGCAGTGGAGAGCTAGCGGGGGGGCCCGCAGATACGCAGTATTTT.